Presented here are 13 T cell receptor beta chains from one specimen sequenced in a study of regulatory T cells in long-lasting Graves disease. The time point denotes: newly diagnosed GD, antithyroid drugs for less than 3 months. PBMC-derived RNA was used for the TCR library. To make TCR beta libraries, researchers used iRepertoire HTBI primers and Arm-PCR of CDR3 regions. MiXCR, applied by TCRdb to the multiplex PCR reads, yields one record per CDR3 protein. This sample has approximately 560,000 distinct CDR3 sequences; 16% occur once, and the top ten carry 12%. This sample was shared with a second study, whose subject was T cells in Graves' hyperthyroidism and ophthalmopathy.

Sample: peripheral blood mononuclear cells (PBMCs), taken at new diagnosis, from a patient treated with antithyroid drugs. The receptors were sampled from a man aged 18 to 29 with Graves disease.

Of note for this clonotype: A much larger clone sits a single nucleotide away, making a read error possible. The chain has TRBV6-4 and TRBJ2-1, with 9 bases fitting TRBD2. The CDR3 loop spans 14 amino acids. Germline CDR1 is MRHNA and CDR2 is SNTAGT. The CDR3 sequence is CAGSDISGSNEEFF. CDR3 nucleotide sequence: TGTGCCGGCAGTGACATTAGCGGGAGCAATGAGGAGTTCTTC.

The sample holds a few counts of this clonotype. The rearrangement links TRBV15 to TRBJ1-1; 7 positions agree with TRBD1. Germline trimming cut 1 base from V and 4 bases from J; bases unmatched to any gene: 6. CDR3 length: 15 amino acids. CDR1 is LNHNV, CDR2 YYDKDF, per germline (reference sequence). The CDR3 reads CATSRGDRDSTEAFF. The CDR3 DNA sequence: TGTGCCACCAGCAGAGGTGACAGGGACAGCACTGAAGCTTTCTTT. The entire variable domain, with the rest obtained from reference TRBV15 and TRBJ1-1, is as follows: DAMVIQNPRYQVTQFGKPVTLSCSQTLNHNVMYWYQQKSSQAPKLLFHYYDKDFNNEADTPDNFQSRRPNTSFCFLDIRSPGLGDTAMYLCATSRGDRDSTEAFFGQGTRLTVV.

Concerning this clonotype: Relative to the germline gene, one junction end is altered; a read error may explain this. V usage is TRBV2 and J usage is TRBJ2-1; 7 nucleotides agree with TRBD2. From germline, CDR1 is SNHLY and CDR2 FYNNEI. The CDR3 sequence is 15 residues long. The CDR3 DNA reads TGTGCCAGCAGTCGACTAGCCAGCTCCTACAATGAGCAGCTCTTC. It is translated as CASSRLASSYNEQLF.

This clonotype showed up many times. This chain's CDR3 is CASSYSKGFSYEQYF. CDR3 nucleotides: TGTGCCAGCAGTTACTCGAAGGGCTTCTCCTACGAGCAGTACTTC. The chain combines TRBV6-5 with TRBJ2-7; unclear D gene. The CDR3 spans 15 residues. The V gene's germline CDR1 is MNHEY and CDR2 SVGAGI. The germline V and J ends were trimmed by 0 bases and 0 bases, with 9 bases remaining between them.

This clonotype occurred many times. The chain joins TRBV12-5 to TRBJ2-7; weak D call: TRBD1 (6 bases). The CDR3 has 15 amino acids. V was clipped by 1 base and J by 6 bases, with 16 bases between them. Germline V gives CDR1 LGHNT, CDR2 FRNRAP. The CDR3 loop reads CASGLGTAILSEQYF. CDR3 coding DNA: TGTGCTAGTGGTTTGGGGACAGCGATCCTCTCCGAGCAGTACTTC.

This clonotype was observed a few times. J is TRBJ2-1 and V is TRBV5-1; TRBD2 matches 11 bases. CDR1 SGHRS and CDR2 YFSETQ come from the germline V gene. The CDR3 is made up of 17 amino acids. J gave up 3 bases and V 4 bases, and 9 bases lay outside the gene matches. The CDR3 DNA follows: TGCGCCAGCAGCCCCGGGACTAGCGGATTAAACTACAATGAGCAGTTCTTC. Translating gives CASSPGTSGLNYNEQFF.

The sample holds a few counts of this clonotype. This chain joins TRBV12-3 or TRBV12-4 and TRBJ2-2; D perhaps matches TRBD2 (6 bases). V was pared by 0 bases and J by 7 bases, with 6 bases between. The length of the CDR3 is 13 residues. The CDR3 DNA sequence: TGTGCCAGCAGTTTAGCGGAGGGCGGGGAGCTGTTTTTT. Protein: CASSLAEGGELFF.

This clonotype was counted only a few times. The rearrangement joins TRBV7-9 to TRBJ2-5; 9 positions match TRBD1. Trimming at V came to 1 base and at J to 1 base, leaving 7 bases not matched to a gene. CDR3 length: 17 amino acids. Looked up from germline, CDR1 is SEHNR and CDR2 is FQNEAQ (reference sequence). The CDR3 here is CASSLGRTGVGQETQYF. Written as DNA, the CDR3 is TGTGCCAGCAGCTTAGGGCGGACAGGGGTTGGCCAAGAGACCCAGTACTTC.

V gene TRBV5-8 combines with J gene TRBJ1-5, with TRBD1 matching over 8 bases. V shed 0 bases and J 1 base; nucleotides not matched to a gene: 9. The CDR3 length is 18 residues. The germline V gene has CDR1 SGHTS and CDR2 YDEGEE. CDR3 in amino acids: CASSLVQGARMSNQPQHF. CDR3 sequence (DNA): TGTGCCAGCAGCTTGGTTCAGGGGGCCAGAATGAGCAATCAGCCCCAGCATTTT.

The table lists this clonotype with a few counts. V is TRBV10-2 and J is TRBJ1-2; tentative D call: TRBD1 (5 bases). Trimming left V 6 bases short and J 5 bases short, with 10 bases between. The CDR3 covers 12 residues. The germline V gene encodes CDR1 WSHSY and CDR2 SAAADI. The CDR3 sequence: CASSRDDYGYTF. The CDR3 DNA is TGCGCCAGCAGCAGGGACGATTATGGCTACACCTTC.

The chain links TRBV4-1 to TRBJ2-1; no definite D call. The germline CDR1 and CDR2 sequences are MGHRA and YSYEKL. V was cut by 0 bases and J by 4 bases, with 7 bases left in between. This CDR3 region has 14 residues. The CDR3 DNA is TGCGCCAGCAGCCAAGAGAAGGAATACAATGAGCAGTTCTTC. It encodes CASSQEKEYNEQFF.

In this sample, this clonotype turned up many times. The V gene is TRBV27, the J gene TRBJ1-2; 7 bases fit TRBD1. Germline CDR1 is MNHEY and CDR2 is SMNVEV (reference sequence). The CDR3 extends over 15 amino acids. V lost 0 bases and J lost 4; bases outside the gene matches: 5. In nucleotides, the CDR3 is TGTGCCAGCAGTTTATCACAGGGGCAGCTCTATGGCTACACCTTC. As protein: CASSLSQGQLYGYTF.

Concerning this clonotype itself: This may arise from a read error, as a much more abundant clone is one base away. This chain joins TRBV5-5 and TRBJ1-1; D uncertain. V dropped 0 bases and J dropped 3 bases, with 6 bases sitting between them. CDR1 is SGHKS, CDR2 YYEKEE, per germline (reference sequence). There are 13 residues in the CDR3. The CDR3 sequence: CASSLGADTEAFF. The CDR3 DNA follows: TGTGCCAGCAGCTTGGGGGCCGACACTGAAGCTTTCTTT.